This entry lists 18 T cell receptor beta chains sequenced from one sample in a study of Tregs in tolerant kidney transplant recipients. Using immunoSEQ multiplex PCR, the repertoire was profiled, and TCRdb retains in-frame clones only, with some absent. In total, the table holds fewer than 55,000 clones. Sequences were derived from CD4+ T cells from blood, sampled before the transplant. These receptor sequences come from a human donor who received a combined kidney and bone marrow transplant.

Comment on this clone: The read is 3 residues too short to cover the CDR3 end, so that end is filled in from the germline J gene. J is TRBJ2-5 and V is TRBV2; 8 bases map to TRBD1. Unmatched junction bases numbered 5, after V lost 5 bases and J lost 0 bases. CDR1 and CDR2 (germline): SNHLY, FYNNEI. This CDR3 is built from 15 residues. The covered CDR3 bases are TGTGCCAGCAGTCGACAGGGGTGGTACCAAGAGACC. Amino acid sequence: CASSRQGWYQET. The full CDR3 is CASSRQGWYQETQYF.

Concerning this clone itself: From the germline J gene comes the end of the CDR3, since the read stops 3 residues before it. This chain uses TRBV7-7 with TRBJ2-7, with D possibly being TRBD2 (6 bases). Germline assignment: CDR1 SSHAT and CDR2 FNYEAQ (reference sequence). This CDR3 region has 15 residues. V was shortened by 5 bases and J by 3 bases, with 17 bases between the two germline ends. CDR3 sequence reads: CASSLRPGTGYEQYF. Incomplete CDR3 DNA: TGTGCCAGCAGCCTTCGTCCCGGGACTGGCTACGAG.

The CDR3 region is CASSREHYGYTF. Partial CDR3 DNA: TGTGCCAGCAGTCGCGAGCACTATGGC. V and J are TRBV7-9 and TRBJ1-2, with unresolved D. The read ends 3 residues shy of where the CDR3 ends; the end is completed using the germline J gene. V gave up 6 bases and J gave up 3 bases, with 8 bases separating them. The CDR3 is 12 amino acids. The germline gives CDR1 SEHNR, CDR2 FQNEAQ (reference sequence).

As for this clone: The CDR3 extends 3 residues past the end of the read, so its final part is completed from the germline J gene. V gene TRBV6-2 or TRBV6-3 combines with J gene TRBJ1-1, with 9 nucleotides matching TRBD1. CDR1 MNHEY and CDR2 SVGEGT come from the germline V gene. The CDR3 sequence is 16 residues long. The V segment lost 5 bases and the J segment 0 bases; nucleotides outside the gene matches: 7. The CDR3 sequence: CASSMDRGKMNTEAFF. The sequenced CDR3 bases are TGTGCCAGCAGTATGGACAGGGGCAAGATGAACACTGAA.

Remarks on this clone: The read is 3 residues too short to cover the CDR3 end, so that end is filled in from the germline J gene. This chain connects TRBV7-2 to TRBJ2-2, with TRBD2 matching over 8 bases. This CDR3 has 15 amino acids. V lost 6 bases to trimming and J lost 2 bases; unmatched junction nucleotides: 5. The germline gives CDR1 SGHTA, CDR2 FQGNSA. The CDR3 protein is CASRYGGANTGELFF. The CDR3 bases that were read are TGTGCCAGCAGATACGGGGGGGCAAACACCGGGGAG.

Comments on this clone: The DNA ends 3 residues before the CDR3 does, and the rest of the CDR3 is filled in from the germline J gene. V usage is TRBV5-1 and J usage is TRBJ1-1, with D possibly matching TRBD1 (6 bases). Germline V CDR1 and CDR2: SGHRS, YFSETQ. Trimming took off 0 bases at V and 1 base at J, with 13 bases between the two ends. CDR3 size: 16 residues. This CDR3 is CASSLEADRRNTEAFF. The CDR3 DNA, read in part, is TGCGCCAGCAGCTTGGAGGCGGACAGAAGGAACACTGAA.

Incomplete CDR3 DNA: TGTGCCAGCAGTGAAGCGCAGAAACAGCCC. Translation gives CASSEAQKQP. The CDR3 in its entirety is CASSEAQKQPQHF. This chain uses TRBV6-1 with TRBJ1-5; unclear D gene. The CDR3 goes on 3 residues after the read ends, and that part is filled in from the germline J gene. The germline V gene has CDR1 MNHNS and CDR2 SASEGT. The ends were cut back, 0 bases at V and 7 bases at J, with 7 bases in the middle. The CDR3 is 13 residues long.

As regards this clone: Sequencing ends 3 residues short of the CDR3 end; the germline J gene provides the rest. This chain uses TRBV6-2 or TRBV6-3 with TRBJ2-2, with D unresolved. The germline gives CDR1 MNHEY, CDR2 SVGEGT. The CDR3 covers 16 residues. The V end was cut by 2 bases, the J end by 3 bases, with 13 bases between. CDR3 loop: CASSYVQVVDTGELFF. The DNA read from the CDR3 is TGTGCCAGCAGTTACGTCCAGGTTGTGGACACCGGGGAG.

A note on this clone: Sequencing ends 3 residues short of the CDR3 end; the germline J gene provides the rest. This rearrangement joins TRBV2 to TRBJ1-4; possible D gene TRBD1, 6 bases. Germline CDR1 SNHLY, CDR2 FYNNEI. V was shortened by 1 base and J by 1 base, with 16 bases between the two germline ends. The CDR3 covers 18 residues. The CDR3 is CASSEGQGRWLTNEKLFF. Partial CDR3 DNA: TGTGCCAGCAGTGAAGGGCAGGGGCGGTGGTTAACTAATGAAAAA.

Concerning this clone itself: From the germline J gene comes the end of the CDR3, since the read stops 3 residues before it. The chain has TRBV7-7 and TRBJ2-3; TRBD2 agrees at 9 bases. The germline V gene has CDR1 SSHAT and CDR2 FNYEAQ (reference sequence). CDR3 size: 16 residues. V lost 5 bases and J lost 2; bases outside the gene matches: 8. CDR3 in amino acids: CASSQLAGGITDTQYF. The sequenced CDR3 bases are TGTGCCAGCAGCCAGCTGGCGGGGGGGATCACAGATACG.

Note on this clone: The read ends 3 residues shy of where the CDR3 ends; the end is completed using the germline J gene. The chain links TRBV19 to TRBJ1-4; D possibly corresponds to TRBD1 (5 bases). CDR3 length: 15 amino acids. From germline, CDR1 is LNHDA and CDR2 SQIVND (reference sequence). Trimming shortened V by 3 bases and J by 0 bases, and 8 bases separated the two germline ends. The CDR3 DNA, read in part, is TGTGCCAGTAGTATTGACAGAGCAACTAATGAAAAA. This sequence encodes CASSIDRATNEK. The entire CDR3 protein reads CASSIDRATNEKLFF.

Regarding this clone: The CDR3 is cut off 3 residues early in the read; its end comes from the germline J gene. This sequence joins TRBV18 and TRBJ1-5; possible D gene TRBD1, 5 bases. V lost 6 bases, J lost 7 bases, and 16 bases lay in between. Per the germline V gene, CDR1 is KGHSH and CDR2 is LQKENI. The CDR3 loop spans 14 amino acids. CDR3 DNA, as far as it was read: TGTGCCAGCTCGGCCGACAGTGACCTCCAGCCC. Protein sequence: CASSADSDLQP. The entire CDR3 reads CASSADSDLQPQHF.

Comment on this clone: The DNA ends 3 residues before the CDR3 does, and the rest of the CDR3 is filled in from the germline J gene. The gene calls are TRBV10-3 and TRBJ2-7, with a weak D call TRBD2 (6 bases). The CDR3 contains 14 residues. V gave up 7 bases and J gave up 5 bases, with 18 bases separating them. Germline V gene data show CDR1 as ENHRY and CDR2 as SYGVKD. The covered CDR3 bases are TGTGCCATCACCCCCGGTACTAGCTCTAACGAG. Its protein product is CAITPGTSSNE. The whole CDR3 sequence is CAITPGTSSNEQYF.

Concerning this clone itself: The read ends 3 residues early relative to the CDR3; the germline J gene fills the gap. The genes are TRBV5-1 and TRBJ2-1; 7 bases agree with TRBD1. Germline values: CDR1 SGHRS, CDR2 YFSETQ. CDR3 size: 14 residues. With 3 bases clipped from V and 4 bases from J, the junction kept 4 bases outside the gene matches. The CDR3 loop reads CASSSGQTYNEQFF. The CDR3 bases that were read are TGCGCCAGCAGCTCGGGACAGACATACAATGAG.

CDR3 sequence reads: CASSGPDRVRGKLFF. The sequenced CDR3 bases are TGTGCCAGCAGTGGGCCCGACAGGGTACGGGGGAAA. The chain employs TRBV2 and TRBJ1-4; 7 bases fit TRBD1. The sequenced fragment ends 3 residues before the CDR3 boundary, so the rest is inferred from the germline J gene. From germline, CDR1 is SNHLY and CDR2 FYNNEI. This CDR3 has 15 amino acids.

On this clone: With the read ending 3 residues before the CDR3 end, the germline J gene is used to fill in that end. V is TRBV19 and J is TRBJ1-5; 10 bases are a match to TRBD1. The CDR3 runs to 17 residues. Germline-derived CDR1 and CDR2 are LNHDA and SQIVND (reference sequence). Trimming cost V 3 bases and J 6 bases; bases outside gene matches: 11. The CDR3 protein is CASSIRGGQGISQPQHF. The sequenced CDR3 bases are TGTGCCAGTAGTATCCGGGGGGGACAGGGGATTAGTCAGCCC.

Comments on this clone: The read gets to within 3 residues of the CDR3 end, and the germline J gene fills in the rest. The chain joins TRBV7-2 to TRBJ2-7, with D possibly TRBD2 on 6 matching bases. The germline CDR1 and CDR2 sequences are SGHTA and FQGNSA. V lost 4 bases and J 3 bases, leaving 13 bases between the germline ends. The CDR3 contains 14 residues. The part of the CDR3 DNA that was read is TGTGCCAGCAGCTCACGGGGGAGCCTCTACGAG. Encoded protein: CASSSRGSLYE. The full CDR3 reads CASSSRGSLYEQYF.

Comment on this clone: Coverage ceases 3 residues before the CDR3 finishes, and the germline J gene fills in the end. The chain employs TRBV7-2 and TRBJ2-5; 8 bases are shared with TRBD1. Germline CDR1 SGHTA, CDR2 FQGNSA. The CDR3 has 15 amino acids. V lost 3 bases to trimming and J lost 4 bases; unmatched junction nucleotides: 7. Here the CDR3 reads CASSLNGQGGETQYF. CDR3 DNA, as far as it was read: TGTGCCAGCAGCTTGAACGGACAGGGCGGAGAGACC.